Each of the 21 T cell receptor beta chains below was sequenced from the same sample in a study of cytomegalovirus exposure and HLA in healthy donors. It was with 60 Vbeta and 13 Jbeta primers that the PCR ran. Libraries were prepared by immunoSEQ multiplex PCR; TCRdb keeps only in-frame clonotypes and omits some of them. The sample shows approximately 150,000 clones, roughly 70% of them seen only once. Sequenced: PBMCs. The source of these receptors is a male donor in good health and CMV-seronegative.

The chain recombines TRBV5-6 with TRBJ1-5, with 7 positions matching TRBD1. V trimming: 3 bases; J trimming: 3 bases; junction bases outside the gene matches: 6. Germline loops: CDR1 SGHDT, CDR2 YYEEEE. The CDR3 spans 15 residues. Here the CDR3 DNA reads TGTGCCAGCAGCTCCCGGGACAGCCTCAATCAGCCCCAGCATTTT. Translation gives CASSSRDSLNQPQHF.

This chain connects TRBV11-2 to TRBJ2-3; 14 nucleotides agree with TRBD2. Germline lookup yields CDR1 SGHAT and CDR2 FQNNGV. V was pared by 9 bases and J by 10 bases, with 6 bases of the junction left unmatched. CDR3 size: 13 residues. The CDR3: CASTGTSGGSQYF. CDR3 nucleotide sequence: TGTGCCAGTACTGGGACTAGCGGGGGCTCGCAGTATTTT.

The rearrangement uses TRBV4-3 and TRBJ1-2; tentative D call: TRBD1 (5 bases). The CDR3 covers 16 residues. Looked up from germline, CDR1 is LGHNA and CDR2 is YSLEER. V was pared by 3 bases and J by 5 bases, with 19 bases between. The CDR3 DNA follows: TGCGCCAGCAGCCAGAGGGGCGGAGGGGTCGGTTATGGCTACACCTTC. This sequence encodes CASSQRGGGVGYGYTF.

This clone was detected only a few times. The genes are TRBV6-1 and TRBJ1-5, with TRBD1 identical over 7 bases. Germline V CDR1 and CDR2: MNHNS, SASEGT. CDR3 length: 15 amino acids. V was clipped by 8 bases and J by 3 bases; unmatched bases: 10. The CDR3 is CASSPGDRNNQPQHF. In DNA form, the CDR3 reads TGTGCCAGCTCCCCGGGGGACAGAAACAATCAGCCCCAGCATTTT.

This clone appeared a few times. The chain combines TRBV10-2 with TRBJ2-3; possibly TRBD1 for D (6 bases). The CDR3 contains 12 residues. CDR1 WSHSY and CDR2 SAAADI come from the germline V gene. The V end was cut by 4 bases, the J end by 12 bases, with 14 bases between. The CDR3 DNA reads as TGCGCCAGCAGTGGGACAGCCGGGGACCAGTATTTT. Translating gives CASSGTAGDQYF.

This clone has a handful of counts. V and J are TRBV5-1 and TRBJ1-2, with unresolved D. The CDR3 is 15 amino acids. Per the germline V gene, CDR1 is SGHRS and CDR2 is YFSETQ. The V end lost 4 bases, the J end lost 3 bases, and 16 bases lay between the germline ends. CDR3: CASSPTRGVDYGYTF. In DNA form, the CDR3 reads TGCGCCAGCAGCCCCACGCGCGGGGTCGACTATGGCTACACCTTC.

This CDR3 reads CATSRDRVTYGYTF. The CDR3, as DNA: TGTGCCACCAGCAGAGATCGGGTGACCTATGGCTACACCTTC. J is TRBJ1-2 and V is TRBV15; the D is unclear. V was shortened by 0 bases and J by 4 bases, with 9 bases between the two germline ends. From germline, CDR1 is LNHNV and CDR2 YYDKDF (reference sequence). CDR3 length: 14 amino acids.

V gene TRBV7-3 combines with J gene TRBJ2-1; 11 bases are shared with TRBD2. Per germline, CDR1 SGHTA and CDR2 FQGTGA. Germline trimming cut 5 bases from V and 3 bases from J; bases unmatched to any gene: 6. The CDR3 sequence is 16 residues long. The CDR3 DNA reads TGTGCCAGCAGCCTTAGCGGGGGGGCTGTCTACAATGAGCAGTTCTTC. Its translation is CASSLSGGAVYNEQFF.

The CDR3 here is CASSSGGTGRGQPQHF. The CDR3 DNA follows: TGTGCCAGCTCCTCCGGGGGGACAGGCCGCGGTCAGCCCCAGCATTTT. The gene calls are TRBV18 and TRBJ1-5; 8 bases align to TRBD1. V was clipped by 6 bases and J by 6 bases; unmatched bases: 13. CDR1 and CDR2 (germline): KGHSH, LQKENI. This CDR3 is 16 amino acids long.

The chain recombines TRBV10-3 with TRBJ1-1; no clear D gene. This CDR3 spans 11 amino acids. Germline lookup yields CDR1 ENHRY and CDR2 SYGVKD. V lost 3 bases and J 8 bases, leaving 7 bases between the germline ends. CDR3 protein: CAISEAGEAFF. CDR3 coding DNA: TGTGCCATCAGTGAAGCGGGAGAAGCTTTCTTT.

The rearrangement links TRBV28 to TRBJ2-7; D may be TRBD1 (5 bases). The CDR3 runs 14 residues. The germline V gene encodes CDR1 MDHEN and CDR2 SYDVKM. V was cut by 4 bases and J by 2 bases, with 12 bases left in between. CDR3 amino acids: CASSWARDAYEQYF. Written as DNA, the CDR3 is TGTGCCAGCAGTTGGGCCAGGGATGCCTACGAGCAGTACTTC.

The chain combines TRBV7-8 with TRBJ1-5; tentatively, D is TRBD1 (6 bases). The germline V and J ends were trimmed by 5 bases and 5 bases, with 10 bases remaining between them. From germline, CDR1 is SGHVS and CDR2 FQNEAQ. This CDR3 spans 13 amino acids. The CDR3 sequence is CASSATGHQPQHF. CDR3 in DNA: TGTGCCAGCAGCGCCACAGGGCATCAGCCCCAGCATTTT.

This clone was recorded a few times. The CDR3 loop is CASSPQGVRAEAFF. The DNA for the CDR3 is TGTGCCAGCAGTCCCCAGGGGGTCCGGGCTGAAGCTTTCTTT. This sequence joins TRBV28 and TRBJ1-1; 7 bases are a match to TRBD1. The CDR3 runs 14 residues. Germline loops: CDR1 MDHEN, CDR2 SYDVKM. J was trimmed by 6 bases and V by 5 bases; bases with no gene match: 9.

This clone has more than one count but fewer than ten. The V gene is TRBV6-1, the J gene TRBJ2-1; D is possibly TRBD1 (6 bases). This CDR3 comprises 12 residues. Germline values: CDR1 MNHNS, CDR2 SASEGT. V gave up 7 bases and J gave up 10 bases, with 14 bases separating them. The CDR3 DNA follows: TGTGCCAGCATCCTCGACAGGCGGGAGCAGTTCTTC. This codes for CASILDRREQFF.

CDR3 residues: CATSRARRGGKQPQHF. In nucleotides, the CDR3 is TGTGCCACCAGCAGAGCCCGGAGGGGGGGAAAACAGCCCCAGCATTTT. This chain connects TRBV15 to TRBJ1-5; D might be TRBD1 (6 bases). Trimming removed 1 base from V and 7 bases from J, with 17 bases in between. The germline V gene has CDR1 LNHNV and CDR2 YYDKDF (reference sequence). The CDR3 is 16 residues long.

This chain links TRBV28 with TRBJ1-5, with 10 bases aligning to TRBD1. The CDR3 extends over 18 amino acids. CDR1 MDHEN and CDR2 SYDVKM come from the germline V gene. V was pared by 4 bases and J by 2 bases, with 11 bases of the junction left unmatched. The CDR3 DNA follows: TGTGCCAGCAGTTCCGGGACAGGGGACGTCACCCGCAATCAGCCCCAGCATTTT. Amino acid sequence: CASSSGTGDVTRNQPQHF. The complete variable domain, with remaining parts taken from reference TRBV28 and TRBJ1-5, reads DVKVTQSSRYLVKRTGEKVFLECVQDMDHENMFWYRQDPGLGLRLIYFSYDVKMKEKGDIPEGYSVSREKKERFSLILESASTNQTSMYLCASSSGTGDVTRNQPQHFGDGTRLSIL.

The chain recombines TRBV18 with TRBJ2-4; 9 bases agree with TRBD1. The trim removed 9 bases at V and 1 base at J, leaving 10 bases unmatched. Germline lookup yields CDR1 KGHSH and CDR2 LQKENI. The CDR3 sequence is 16 residues long. The CDR3 sequence is CARPGQGGLAKNIQYF. CDR3 nucleotide sequence: TGTGCCAGACCGGGACAGGGTGGGTTGGCCAAAAACATTCAGTACTTC.

The J gene is TRBJ1-6, the V gene TRBV7-9; the D gene is possibly TRBD1 (5 bases). CDR3 length equals 14 residues. V was clipped by 1 base and J by 4 bases, with 5 bases between them. The germline V gene encodes CDR1 SEHNR and CDR2 FQNEAQ (reference sequence). The CDR3 sequence: CASSLEGYNSPLHF. For the CDR3, the DNA is TGTGCCAGCAGCTTAGAGGGGTATAATTCACCCCTCCACTTT.

Concerning this clone: A single base separates this from a much larger clone, so it may be a read error. The chain carries TRBV6-4 and TRBJ2-3; 9 bases are a match to TRBD2. The CDR3 has 15 amino acids. The germline CDR1 and CDR2 sequences are MRHNA and SNTAGT. With V trimmed by 3 bases and J by 1 base, 2 bases remained unmatched. CDR3 sequence reads: CASSEVAGGTDTQYF. The DNA for the CDR3 is TGTGCCAGCAGTGAAGTAGCGGGGGGCACAGATACGCAGTATTTT.

The J gene is TRBJ1-6, the V gene TRBV2; D possibly corresponds to TRBD1 (5 bases). This CDR3 region has 15 residues. Germline values: CDR1 SNHLY, CDR2 FYNNEI. With 1 base removed from V and 9 bases from J, the gap between germline ends came to 13 bases. The CDR3 loop reads CASSEDRVTGSPLHF. In DNA, the CDR3 is TGTGCCAGCAGTGAAGATAGGGTAACAGGTTCACCCCTCCACTTT.

The chain uses TRBV2 and TRBJ1-1; perhaps TRBD1 as D (5 bases). CDR1 is SNHLY and CDR2 is FYNNEI in the germline V gene. Trimming removed 4 bases at V and 0 bases at J, with 9 bases between. The CDR3 contains 14 residues. CDR3 loop: CASSATQVNTEAFF. CDR3 bases: TGTGCCAGCAGTGCAACACAGGTGAACACTGAAGCTTTCTTT.